This note documents a single T cell receptor beta chain sequence. This entry is derived from a study of control samples from healthy donors and cancer patients. The germline CDR1 and CDR2 sequences are LNHDA and SQIVND (reference sequence). Trimming cost V 3 bases and J 5 bases, with 8 bases left between them. The CDR3 consists of 12 residues. The repertoire was sequenced with immunoSEQ multiplex PCR; TCRdb's copy has only in-frame clones and lacks some. This table holds about 150,000 clones, approximately 93% found once. The sample comprised blood. V and J are TRBV19 and TRBJ2-7, with D maybe TRBD2 (5 bases). This TCR derives from a man aged 50 or older in good health. CDR3 sequence: CASSMRGNEQYF. The CDR3 DNA sequence: TGTGCCAGTAGTATGAGAGGGAACGAGCAGTACTTC.